These 10 T cell receptor beta chains came from one sample sequenced in a study of neoadjuvant nivolumab and ipilimumab in lung cancer. The data were produced by immunoSEQ multiplex PCR, yet TCRdb's version contains in-frame clones alone and is incomplete. The profile shows nearly 7,500 clones, 75% to 90% of them singletons. This material consisted of tumor tissue, taken after neoadjuvant nivolumab, alone or with ipilimumab, at or shortly before surgery. Receptors originate from an adult with non-small cell lung cancer.

V is TRBV6-5 and J is TRBJ2-1, with D tentatively TRBD2 (6 bases). The germline V gene has CDR1 MNHEY and CDR2 SVGAGI. This CDR3 has 14 amino acids. The V and J ends lost 9 bases and 12 bases respectively, with 24 bases between them. This CDR3 reads CASMMGGQGMRQFF. The DNA of the CDR3 is TGTGCCAGTATGATGGGAGGCCAAGGGATGAGGCAGTTCTTC.

The chain carries TRBV7-9 and TRBJ1-2; D gene unclear. CDR3 size: 12 residues. Germline-derived CDR1 and CDR2 are SEHNR and FQNEAQ (reference sequence). Trimming cost V 1 base and J 4 bases, with 4 bases left between them. The DNA for the CDR3 is TGTGCCAGCAGCTTAGTGACCTATGGCTACACCTTC. It translates to CASSLVTYGYTF.

In this sample, this clone is medium-sized. The chain carries TRBV7-2 and TRBJ2-7, with D unclear. This CDR3 has 14 residues. V lost 1 base, J lost 3 bases, and 10 bases lay in between. The germline V gene has CDR1 SGHTA and CDR2 FQGNSA. CDR3 residues: CASSLGLFYYEQYF. CDR3 in DNA: TGTGCCAGCAGCTTAGGACTTTTTTACTACGAGCAGTACTTC.

This chain uses TRBV7-6 with TRBJ2-2; TRBD2 matches 10 bases. Losses at the gene ends were 5 bases for V and 6 bases for J; bases not matched to a gene: 12. This CDR3 region has 17 residues. Germline lookup yields CDR1 SGHVS and CDR2 FNYEAQ. The CDR3 protein is CASSPHSGGPLPGELFF. The CDR3 nucleotides are TGTGCCAGCAGCCCCCATAGCGGGGGGCCCCTCCCCGGGGAGCTGTTTTTT.

The chain employs TRBV6-4 and TRBJ2-3; 7 bases fit TRBD1. The V gene's germline CDR1 is MRHNA and CDR2 SNTAGT. V shed 4 bases and J 2 bases; nucleotides not matched to a gene: 3. The CDR3 covers 14 residues. As DNA, the CDR3 is TGTGCCAGCAGTGTAGAGGGGGCCACAGATACGCAGTATTTT. This codes for CASSVEGATDTQYF.

The gene calls are TRBV5-8 and TRBJ1-6; no clear D gene. Germline lookup yields CDR1 SGHTS and CDR2 YDEGEE. This CDR3 is built from 17 residues. Trimming removed 1 base at V and 0 bases at J, with 11 bases between. CDR3 nucleotides: TGTGCCAGCAGCTTGCTCTCGTACAGCTCCTATAATTCACCCCTCCACTTT. The encoded protein is CASSLLSYSSYNSPLHF.

J is TRBJ1-6 and V is TRBV18; tentatively, D is TRBD1 (6 bases). The V gene lost 2 bases and the J gene lost 8 bases, with 16 bases spanning the gap. Germline V gene sequence: CDR1 KGHSH, CDR2 LQKENI. CDR3 length equals 16 residues. CDR3 amino acids: CASSPSWGGRDSPLHF. CDR3 coding DNA: TGTGCCAGCTCACCATCCTGGGGGGGCAGAGATTCACCCCTCCACTTT.

The chain has TRBV5-1 and TRBJ2-7; D ambiguous. The V gene lost 3 bases and the J gene lost 4 bases, with 8 bases spanning the gap. The CDR3 is made up of 12 amino acids. Germline lookup yields CDR1 SGHRS and CDR2 YFSETQ. The CDR3, as DNA: TGCGCCAGCAGCTCGGACGGGTACGAGCAGTACTTC. Protein product: CASSSDGYEQYF.

The chain is built from TRBV5-1 and TRBJ2-1, with 11 nucleotides matching TRBD2. This CDR3 spans 14 amino acids. The germline V gene encodes CDR1 SGHRS and CDR2 YFSETQ. V lost 2 bases, J lost 6 bases, and 1 base stayed unmatched. The CDR3 spells CASSFTSGGNEQFF. CDR3 DNA: TGCGCCAGCAGCTTCACTAGCGGGGGCAATGAGCAGTTCTTC.

This sequence joins TRBV27 and TRBJ2-3; 9 bases are a match to TRBD1. Losses at the gene ends were 6 bases for V and 5 bases for J; bases not matched to a gene: 9. The CDR3 totals 15 residues. From germline, CDR1 is MNHEY and CDR2 SMNVEV (reference sequence). CDR3: CASRTKGQGLDTQYF. DNA of the CDR3: TGTGCCAGCAGGACCAAGGGACAGGGACTAGATACGCAGTATTTT.